What follows describes a single TCR beta chain. In this sample, this clone turned up a few times. The antigen this receptor binds is unknown. No base qualities exist here, and no much larger clone lies one base off it. This sample was taken from a study of blood T cell repertoires in COVID-19 (dated by TCRdb to about 2020). Context from the whole study: The collaborator samples originated in the United States, Italy and Spain and spanned the acute and convalescent phases of COVID-19. Where available, HLA class I and class II types were obtained from metadata supplied by the sample provider rather than from assay-based typing. A freely available public database, intended as a resource for researchers studying the immune response to SARS-CoV-2, is where the repertoires were released. Nearly every sample came with metadata listing a de-identified subject ID, COVID-19 status, age in years and sex. The samples were drawn from the first 160 participants of the ongoing ImmuneRACE study and from 1,254 subjects provided by 6 global collaborators. The prospective study material was composed of cDNA or gDNA derived from T cells, B-cell-depleted T cells, or PBMCs. The dataset comprised deeply sampled blood TCRbeta repertoires from subjects exposed to, actively infected with, or recovered from COVID-19. Beyond this particular receptor, the publication reports: The quantity of clinical and demographic metadata differed by source and by participant and was supplied without curation.

The collaborating institutions used their own protocols to collect whole blood in K2EDTA tubes. For TCRbeta analysis, collaborator samples were shipped as frozen whole blood, as isolated PBMCs, or as DNA extracted from either sample type. The immunoSEQ Assay, a bias-controlled multiplex PCR, was used to amplify TCRbeta CDR3 regions from genomic DNA. For the original study's pipeline: Nucleated cell counts per sample were estimated from amplification of reference gene primers within the assay. To quantify the absolute abundance of each unique TCRbeta CDR3 rearrangement, sequence reads were collapsed and filtered. For each sample, productive Simpson clonality was calculated as the square root of Simpson's diversity index over productive rearrangements. TCRdb limited this immuneACCESS table to in-frame rearrangements with V and J called. A share of clones is missing; checked studies link under half to unresolved V genes, and the rest is unexplained. The V and J calls and clone size were taken over from that table, and D and trimming were inferred from the DNA. This sample comprises tens of thousands of clones, less than 90% of them detected only once. The ten largest clones add up to just under 6% of the sample.

Germline trimming: 0 bases from V, 4 bases from J; junction bases outside gene matches: 4. CDR1 and CDR2, per the germline V gene, are SGHRS and YFSETQ. Reading from cysteine to phenylalanine, the CDR3 counts 15 amino acids. Just the 45-base CDR3 DNA is kept, in frame starting at base 1. The chain links TRBV5-1 with TRBJ2-1; 7 nucleotides in the junction match TRBD2. The sequence was collected from a man in his 60s with active or convalescent COVID-19. The sample was peripheral blood. The DNA sequence is as follows: TGCGCCAGCAGCTTGGATCGGGGGGTGTACAATGAGCAGTTCTTC. Translated, this is CASSLDRGVYNEQFF.